The text below deals with one T cell receptor (beta chain). The V gene's germline CDR1 is SGHTA and CDR2 FQGNSA. CDR3 length equals 17 residues. Trimming took 3 bases from V and 2 from J; bases not matched to a gene: 9. The authors ran a second PCR of roughly 6 to 12 cycles using a sample-barcoded 5' primer and a J-beta primer mix. TCRdb ran MiXCR on the 5' RACE reads and lists one entry per CDR3 protein. The sample holds hundreds of thousands of distinct CDR3 sequences, 56% seen once. The record originates from a study of blood T cells in healthy people across ages. The specimen was blood. The J gene is TRBJ2-3, the V gene TRBV7-2; the match to TRBD1 covers 9 bases. The TCR was taken from a man aged 35-49 years in good health. CDR3 loop: CASSFSIGQGSTDTQYF. The CDR3 region has the DNA TGTGCCAGCAGCTTCAGTATTGGACAGGGGTCCACAGATACGCAGTATTTT.